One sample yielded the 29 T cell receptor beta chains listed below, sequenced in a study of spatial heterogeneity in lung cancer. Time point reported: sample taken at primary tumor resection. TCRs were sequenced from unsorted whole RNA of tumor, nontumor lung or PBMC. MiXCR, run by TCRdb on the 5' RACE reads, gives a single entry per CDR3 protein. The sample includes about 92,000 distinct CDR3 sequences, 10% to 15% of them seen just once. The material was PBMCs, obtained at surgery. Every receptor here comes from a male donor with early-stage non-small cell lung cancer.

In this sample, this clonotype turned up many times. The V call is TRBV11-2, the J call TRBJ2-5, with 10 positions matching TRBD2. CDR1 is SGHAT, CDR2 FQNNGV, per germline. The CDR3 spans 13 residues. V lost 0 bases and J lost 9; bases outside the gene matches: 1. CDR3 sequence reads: CASSLEAGGAQYF. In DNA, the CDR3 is TGTGCCAGCAGCTTAGAAGCGGGAGGGGCCCAGTACTTC. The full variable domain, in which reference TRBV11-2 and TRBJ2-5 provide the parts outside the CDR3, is EAGVAQSPRYKIIEKRQSVAFWCNPISGHATLYWYQQILGQGPKLLIQFQNNGVVDDSQLPKDRFSAERLKGVDSTLKIQPAKLEDSAVYLCASSLEAGGAQYFGPGTRLLVL.

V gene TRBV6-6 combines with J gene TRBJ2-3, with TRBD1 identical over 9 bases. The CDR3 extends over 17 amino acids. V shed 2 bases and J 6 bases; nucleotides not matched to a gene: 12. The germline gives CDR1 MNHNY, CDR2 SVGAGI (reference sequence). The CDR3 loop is CASSYHLDRGDLDTQYF. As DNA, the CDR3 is TGTGCCAGCAGTTACCACCTCGACAGGGGGGACCTGGATACGCAGTATTTT.

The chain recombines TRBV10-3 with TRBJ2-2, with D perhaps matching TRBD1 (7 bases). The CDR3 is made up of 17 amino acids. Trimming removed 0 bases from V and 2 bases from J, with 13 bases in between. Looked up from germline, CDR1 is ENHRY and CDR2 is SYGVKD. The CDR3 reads CAISESRGQSNTGELFF. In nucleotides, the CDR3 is TGTGCCATCAGTGAGTCGCGGGGACAGAGCAACACCGGGGAGCTGTTTTTT.

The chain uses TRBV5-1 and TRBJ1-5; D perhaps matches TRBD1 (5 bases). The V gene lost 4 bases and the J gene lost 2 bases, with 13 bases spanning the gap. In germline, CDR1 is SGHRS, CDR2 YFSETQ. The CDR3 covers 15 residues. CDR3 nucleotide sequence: TGCGCCAGCAGCAGGGATGGGGCTGGCAATCAGCCCCAGCATTTT. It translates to CASSRDGAGNQPQHF.

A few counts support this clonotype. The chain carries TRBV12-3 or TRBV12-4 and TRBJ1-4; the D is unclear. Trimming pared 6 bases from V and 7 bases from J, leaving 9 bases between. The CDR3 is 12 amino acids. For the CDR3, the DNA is TGTGCCAGCAGCCTCTTAGGTGAAAAACTGTTTTTT. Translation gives CASSLLGEKLFF.

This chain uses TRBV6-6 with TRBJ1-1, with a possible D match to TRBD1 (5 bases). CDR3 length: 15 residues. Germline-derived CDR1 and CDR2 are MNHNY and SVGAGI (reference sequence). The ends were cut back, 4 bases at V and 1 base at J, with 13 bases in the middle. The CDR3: CASSWVGPTNTEAFF. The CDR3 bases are TGTGCCAGCAGTTGGGTGGGACCGACGAACACTGAAGCTTTCTTT.

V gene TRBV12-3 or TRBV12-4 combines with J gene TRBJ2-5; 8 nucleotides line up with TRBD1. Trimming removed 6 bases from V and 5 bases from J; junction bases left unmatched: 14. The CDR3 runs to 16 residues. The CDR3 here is CASRYGTGGIVETQYF. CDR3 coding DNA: TGTGCCAGCAGATATGGGACAGGCGGAATTGTGGAGACCCAGTACTTC.

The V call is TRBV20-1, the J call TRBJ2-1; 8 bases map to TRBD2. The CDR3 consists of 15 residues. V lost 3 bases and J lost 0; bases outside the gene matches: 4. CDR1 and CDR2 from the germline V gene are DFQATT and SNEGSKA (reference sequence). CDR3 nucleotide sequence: TGCAGTGCTAGGCAACTAGCGGACTCCTACAATGAGCAGTTCTTC. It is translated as CSARQLADSYNEQFF.

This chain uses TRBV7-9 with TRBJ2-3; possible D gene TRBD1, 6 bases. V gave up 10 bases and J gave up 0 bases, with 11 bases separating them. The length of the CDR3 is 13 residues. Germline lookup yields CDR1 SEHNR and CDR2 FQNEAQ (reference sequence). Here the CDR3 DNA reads TGTGCCATCGCAGGGGAGAGCACAGATACGCAGTATTTT. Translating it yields CAIAGESTDTQYF.

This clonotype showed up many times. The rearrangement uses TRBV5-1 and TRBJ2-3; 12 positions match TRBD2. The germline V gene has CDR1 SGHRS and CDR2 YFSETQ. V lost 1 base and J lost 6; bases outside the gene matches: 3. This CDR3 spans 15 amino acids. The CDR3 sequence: CASSLRLAGVDTQYF. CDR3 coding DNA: TGCGCCAGCAGCTTGCGACTAGCGGGGGTTGATACGCAGTATTTT.

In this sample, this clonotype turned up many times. CDR3 loop: CASSDEGDEQYF. The CDR3 region has the DNA TGTGCCAGCAGTGATGAAGGGGACGAGCAGTACTTC. The rearrangement links TRBV2 to TRBJ2-7; tentative D call: TRBD1 (5 bases). Trimming left V 3 bases short and J 5 bases short, with 8 bases between. Germline V gene lookup returns CDR1 SNHLY and CDR2 FYNNEI. The CDR3 extends over 12 amino acids.

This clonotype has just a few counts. Written as DNA, the CDR3 is TGTGCCAGCAGTTCTATCGGGGAGGGCACAGATACGCAGTATTTT. Translating gives CASSSIGEGTDTQYF. V and J are TRBV6-2 or TRBV6-3 and TRBJ2-3, with a possible D match to TRBD2 (6 bases). V lost 4 bases and J lost 1, with 12 bases in between. Germline values: CDR1 MNHEY, CDR2 SVGEGT. The CDR3 is 15 amino acids.

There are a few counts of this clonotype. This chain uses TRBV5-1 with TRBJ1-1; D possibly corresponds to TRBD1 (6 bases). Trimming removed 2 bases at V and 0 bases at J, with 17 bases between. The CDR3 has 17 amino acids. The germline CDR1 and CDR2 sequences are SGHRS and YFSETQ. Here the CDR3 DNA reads TGCGCCAGCAGCTTAAGTCCAGGGGACCTCATGAACACTGAAGCTTTCTTT. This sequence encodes CASSLSPGDLMNTEAFF.

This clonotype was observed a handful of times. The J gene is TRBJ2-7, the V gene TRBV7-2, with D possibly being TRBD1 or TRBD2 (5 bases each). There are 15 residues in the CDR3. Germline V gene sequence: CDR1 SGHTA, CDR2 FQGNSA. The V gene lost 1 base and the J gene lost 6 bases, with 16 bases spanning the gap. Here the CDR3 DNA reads TGTGCCAGCAGCTTAGAGGCAGGTACTAGGGGCGAGCAGTACTTC. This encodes CASSLEAGTRGEQYF.

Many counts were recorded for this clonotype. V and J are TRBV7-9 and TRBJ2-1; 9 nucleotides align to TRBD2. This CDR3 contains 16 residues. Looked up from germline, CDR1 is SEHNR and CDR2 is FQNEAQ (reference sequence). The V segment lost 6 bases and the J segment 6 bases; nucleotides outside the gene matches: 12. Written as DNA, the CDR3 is TGTGCCAGCAGTCCCCCTGGCGGGAGGGCAGGCAATGAGCAGTTCTTC. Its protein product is CASSPPGGRAGNEQFF.

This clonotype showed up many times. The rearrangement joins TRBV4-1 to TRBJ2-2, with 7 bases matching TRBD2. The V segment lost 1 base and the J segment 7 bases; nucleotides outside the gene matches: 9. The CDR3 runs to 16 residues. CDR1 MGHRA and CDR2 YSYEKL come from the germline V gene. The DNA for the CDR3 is TGCGCCAGCAGCCAAGCGACTAGTAGCGGGTTCGGGGAGCTGTTTTTT. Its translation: CASSQATSSGFGELFF.

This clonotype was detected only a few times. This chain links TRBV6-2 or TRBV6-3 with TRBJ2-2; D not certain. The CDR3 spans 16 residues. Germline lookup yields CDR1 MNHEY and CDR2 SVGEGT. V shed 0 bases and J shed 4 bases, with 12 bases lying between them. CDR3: CASSYSKPRGTGELFF. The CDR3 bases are TGTGCCAGCAGTTACTCAAAGCCCCGCGGCACCGGGGAGCTGTTTTTT.

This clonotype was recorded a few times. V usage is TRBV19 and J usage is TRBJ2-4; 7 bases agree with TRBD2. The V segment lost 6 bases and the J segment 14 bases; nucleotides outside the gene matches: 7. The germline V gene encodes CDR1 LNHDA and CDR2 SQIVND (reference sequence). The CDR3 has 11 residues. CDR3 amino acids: CASRSGEGKYF. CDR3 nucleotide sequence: TGTGCCAGTAGATCCGGGGAGGGGAAGTACTTC.

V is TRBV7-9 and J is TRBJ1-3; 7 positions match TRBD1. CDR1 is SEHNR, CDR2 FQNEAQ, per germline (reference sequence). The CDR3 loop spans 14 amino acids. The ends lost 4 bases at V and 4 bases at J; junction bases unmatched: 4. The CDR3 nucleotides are TGTGCCAGCAGCTATTTGGGACAGGGAAACACCATATATTTT. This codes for CASSYLGQGNTIYF.

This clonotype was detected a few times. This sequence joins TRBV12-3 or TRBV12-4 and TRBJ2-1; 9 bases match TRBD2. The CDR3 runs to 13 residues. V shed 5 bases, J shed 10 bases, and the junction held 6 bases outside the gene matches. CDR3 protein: CASSRRGGGEQFF. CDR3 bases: TGTGCCAGCAGTCGGCGGGGGGGCGGCGAGCAGTTCTTC.

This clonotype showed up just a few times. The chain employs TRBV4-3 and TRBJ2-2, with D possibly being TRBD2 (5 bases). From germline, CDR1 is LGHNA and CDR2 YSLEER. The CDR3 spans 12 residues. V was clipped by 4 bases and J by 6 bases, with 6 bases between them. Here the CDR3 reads CASSPGAGELFF. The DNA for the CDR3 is TGCGCCAGCAGCCCCGGGGCCGGGGAGCTGTTTTTT.

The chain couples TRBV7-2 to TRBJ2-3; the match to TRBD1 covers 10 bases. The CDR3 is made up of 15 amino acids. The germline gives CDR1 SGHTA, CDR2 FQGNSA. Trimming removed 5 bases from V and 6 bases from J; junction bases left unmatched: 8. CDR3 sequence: CASSPDRGRADTQYF. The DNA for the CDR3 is TGTGCCAGCAGCCCCGACAGGGGGCGCGCGGATACGCAGTATTTT.

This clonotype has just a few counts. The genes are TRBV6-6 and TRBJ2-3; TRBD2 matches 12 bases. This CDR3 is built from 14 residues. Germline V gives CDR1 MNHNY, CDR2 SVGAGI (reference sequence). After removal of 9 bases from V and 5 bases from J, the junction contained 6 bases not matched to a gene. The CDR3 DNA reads TGTGCCAGTACTAGCGGGGGGTGGAAAGATACGCAGTATTTT. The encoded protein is CASTSGGWKDTQYF.

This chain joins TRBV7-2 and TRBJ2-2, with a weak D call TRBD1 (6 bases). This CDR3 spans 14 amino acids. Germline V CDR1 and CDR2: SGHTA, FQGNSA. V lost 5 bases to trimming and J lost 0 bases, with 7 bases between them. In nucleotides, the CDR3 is TGTGCCAGCAGCAGGACAGCGAACACCGGGGAGCTGTTTTTT. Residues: CASSRTANTGELFF.

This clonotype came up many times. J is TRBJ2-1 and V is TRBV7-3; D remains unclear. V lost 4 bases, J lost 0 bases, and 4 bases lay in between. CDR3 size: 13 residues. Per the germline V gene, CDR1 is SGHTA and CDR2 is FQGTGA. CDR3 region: CASSSGSYNEQFF. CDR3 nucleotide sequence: TGTGCCAGCAGCTCAGGCTCCTACAATGAGCAGTTCTTC.

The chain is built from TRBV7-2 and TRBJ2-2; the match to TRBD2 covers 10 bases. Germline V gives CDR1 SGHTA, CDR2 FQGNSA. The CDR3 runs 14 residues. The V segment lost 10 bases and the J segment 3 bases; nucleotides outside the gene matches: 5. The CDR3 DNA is TGTGCCACCCTAGCGGGGGCCTACACCGGGGAGCTGTTTTTT. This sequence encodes CATLAGAYTGELFF. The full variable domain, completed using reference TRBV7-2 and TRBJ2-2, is GAGVSQSPSNKVTEKGKDVELRCDPISGHTALYWYRQSLGQGLEFLIYFQGNSAPDKSGLPSDRFSAERTGGSVSTLTIQRTQQEDSAVYLCATLAGAYTGELFFGEGSRLTVL.

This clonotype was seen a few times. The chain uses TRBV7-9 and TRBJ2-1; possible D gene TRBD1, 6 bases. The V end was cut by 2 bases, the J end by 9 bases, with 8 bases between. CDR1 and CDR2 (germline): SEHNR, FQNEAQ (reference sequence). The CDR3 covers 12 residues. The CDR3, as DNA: TGTGCCAGCAGCTTAACAGGGACTGAGCAGTTCTTC. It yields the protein CASSLTGTEQFF. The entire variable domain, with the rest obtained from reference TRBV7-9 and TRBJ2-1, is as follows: DTGVSQNPRHKITKRGQNVTFRCDPISEHNRLYWYRQTLGQGPEFLTYFQNEAQLEKSRLLSDRFSAERPKGSFSTLEIQRTEQGDSAMYLCASSLTGTEQFFGPGTRLTVL.

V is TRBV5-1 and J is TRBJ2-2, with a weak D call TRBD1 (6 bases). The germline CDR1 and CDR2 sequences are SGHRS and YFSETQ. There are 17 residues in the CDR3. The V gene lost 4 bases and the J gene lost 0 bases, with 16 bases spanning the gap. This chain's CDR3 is CASSPPGTSANTGELFF. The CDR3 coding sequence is TGCGCCAGCAGCCCCCCCGGGACATCGGCGAACACCGGGGAGCTGTTTTTT.

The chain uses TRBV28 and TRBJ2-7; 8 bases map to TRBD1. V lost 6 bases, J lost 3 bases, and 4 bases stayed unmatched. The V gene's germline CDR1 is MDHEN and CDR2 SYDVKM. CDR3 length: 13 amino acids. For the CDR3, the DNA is TGTGCCAGCAGCCGGACAGGGCGCTACGAGCAGTACTTC. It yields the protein CASSRTGRYEQYF.